This T cell receptor (beta chain) is from a study of T cells expressing NK-cell markers. Study-wide context: The TCR beta repertoires originated in sorted CD3+CD56+NKG2C+, CD3+CD56+NKG2C- and CD3+CD56-NKG2C+ T cells. With respect to HCMV, most of the eight sequenced donors were seropositive, and one was seronegative.

Turning to this clonotype: Its antigen is currently unknown.

This CDR3 is 15 amino acids long. Germline V gene sequence: CDR1 SGHTA, CDR2 FQGTGA. Overall study findings and caveats: Of the CD8+ T cells in about 6 donors, roughly 1.0-7.5% belonged to dominant NKG2C+ clonotypes.

Making the TCR beta cDNA relied on 5'RACE template switching with UMIs. From its re-call of the 5' RACE reads, TCRdb lists each CDR3 protein once, without DNA. The sample data list a few hundred thousand distinct CDR3 sequences. This chain joins TRBV7-3 and TRBJ2-5; with no DNA, the TCRdb D assignment of TRBD1 cannot be verified. Sequenced input: blood T cells: a sorted CD56 or NKG2C T cell subset, CD4+ or CD8+ T cells, or bulk PBMC T cells (not recorded which). This clonotype was obtained from a man aged 18 to 30 in good health. CDR3 amino acids: CASSLTGQGRETQYF.